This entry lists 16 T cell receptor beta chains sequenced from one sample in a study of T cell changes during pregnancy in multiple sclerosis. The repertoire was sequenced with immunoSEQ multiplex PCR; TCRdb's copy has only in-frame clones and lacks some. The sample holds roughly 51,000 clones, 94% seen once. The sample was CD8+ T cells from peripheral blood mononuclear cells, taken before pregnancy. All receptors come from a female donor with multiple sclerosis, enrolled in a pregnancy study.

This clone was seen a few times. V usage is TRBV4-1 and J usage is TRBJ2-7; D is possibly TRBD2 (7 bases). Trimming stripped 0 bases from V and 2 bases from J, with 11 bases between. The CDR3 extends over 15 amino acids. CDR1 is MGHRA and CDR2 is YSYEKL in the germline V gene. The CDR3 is CASSQERGPTYEQYF. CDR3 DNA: TGCGCCAGCAGCCAAGAGCGGGGGCCAACCTACGAGCAGTACTTC.

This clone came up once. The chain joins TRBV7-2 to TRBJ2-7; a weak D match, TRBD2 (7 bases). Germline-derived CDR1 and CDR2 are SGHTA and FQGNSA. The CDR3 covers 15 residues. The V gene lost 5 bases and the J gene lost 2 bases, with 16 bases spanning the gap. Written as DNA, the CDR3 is TGTGCCAGCAGCGACTGGCTGGGGGGGCCCTACGAGCAGTACTTC. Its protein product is CASSDWLGGPYEQYF.

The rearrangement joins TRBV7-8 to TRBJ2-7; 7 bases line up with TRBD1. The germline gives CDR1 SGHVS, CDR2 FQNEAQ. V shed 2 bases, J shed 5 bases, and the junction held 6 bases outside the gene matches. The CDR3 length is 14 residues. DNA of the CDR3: TGTGCCAGCAGCTTATCGAGACAGGGCGACGAGCAGTACTTC. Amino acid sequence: CASSLSRQGDEQYF.

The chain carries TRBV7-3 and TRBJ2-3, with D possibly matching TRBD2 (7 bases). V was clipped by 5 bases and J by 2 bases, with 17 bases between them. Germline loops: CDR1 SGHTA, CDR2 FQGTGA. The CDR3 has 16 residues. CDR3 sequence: CASSLNAGAFTDTQYF. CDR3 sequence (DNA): TGTGCCAGCAGCCTCAATGCGGGGGCTTTCACAGATACGCAGTATTTT.

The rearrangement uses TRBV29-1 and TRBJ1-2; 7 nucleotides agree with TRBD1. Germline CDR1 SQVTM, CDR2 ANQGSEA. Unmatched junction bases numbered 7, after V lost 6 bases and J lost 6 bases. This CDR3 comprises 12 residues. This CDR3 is CSVGPRGDGYTF. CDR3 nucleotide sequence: TGCAGCGTGGGGCCCAGGGGGGATGGCTACACCTTC. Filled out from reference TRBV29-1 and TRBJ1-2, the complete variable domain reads SAVISQKPSRDICQRGTSLTIQCQVDSQVTMMFWYRQQPGQSLTLIATANQGSEATYESGFVIDKFPISRPNLTFSTLTVSNMSPEDSSIYLCSVGPRGDGYTFGSGTRLTVV.

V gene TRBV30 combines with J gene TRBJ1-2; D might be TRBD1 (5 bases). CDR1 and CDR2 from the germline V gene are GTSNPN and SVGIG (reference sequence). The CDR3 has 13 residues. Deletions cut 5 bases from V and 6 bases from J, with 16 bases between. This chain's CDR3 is CAWVPNQTDGYTF. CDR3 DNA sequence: TGTGCCTGGGTCCCCAATCAGACAGATGGCTACACCTTC.

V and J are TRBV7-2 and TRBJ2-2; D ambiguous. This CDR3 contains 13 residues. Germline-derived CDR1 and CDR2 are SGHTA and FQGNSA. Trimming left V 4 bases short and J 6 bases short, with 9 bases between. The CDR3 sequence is CASSSPLSGELFF. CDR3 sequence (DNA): TGTGCCAGCAGCTCTCCCCTGTCCGGGGAGCTGTTTTTT.

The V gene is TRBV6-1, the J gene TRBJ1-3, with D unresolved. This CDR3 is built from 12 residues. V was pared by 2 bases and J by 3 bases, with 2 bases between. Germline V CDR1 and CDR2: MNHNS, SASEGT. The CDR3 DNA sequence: TGTGCCAGCAGTGAATATGGAAACACCATATATTTT. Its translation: CASSEYGNTIYF.

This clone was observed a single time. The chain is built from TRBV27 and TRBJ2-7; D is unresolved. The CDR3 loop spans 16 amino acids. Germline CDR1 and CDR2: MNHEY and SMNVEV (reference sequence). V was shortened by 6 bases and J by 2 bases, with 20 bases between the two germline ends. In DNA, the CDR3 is TGTGCCAGCAGCCCTTCCCGTGTGGAGCTGGCCTACGAGCAGTACTTC. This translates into CASSPSRVELAYEQYF.

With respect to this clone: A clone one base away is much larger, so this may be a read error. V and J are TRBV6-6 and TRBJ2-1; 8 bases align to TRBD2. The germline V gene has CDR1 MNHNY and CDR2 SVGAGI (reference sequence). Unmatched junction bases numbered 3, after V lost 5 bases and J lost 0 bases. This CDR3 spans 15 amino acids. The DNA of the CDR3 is TGTGCCAGCAGTAATCTAGCGGGCTCCTACAATGAGCAGTTCTTC. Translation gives CASSNLAGSYNEQFF.

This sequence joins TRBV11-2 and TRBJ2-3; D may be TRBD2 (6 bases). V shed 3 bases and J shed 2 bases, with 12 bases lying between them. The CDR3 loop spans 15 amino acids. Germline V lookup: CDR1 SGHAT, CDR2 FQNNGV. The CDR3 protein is CASSFPGGNTDTQYF. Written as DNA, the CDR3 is TGTGCCAGCAGCTTCCCCGGCGGGAACACAGATACGCAGTATTTT. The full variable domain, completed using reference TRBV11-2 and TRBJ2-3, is EAGVAQSPRYKIIEKRQSVAFWCNPISGHATLYWYQQILGQGPKLLIQFQNNGVVDDSQLPKDRFSAERLKGVDSTLKIQPAKLEDSAVYLCASSFPGGNTDTQYFGPGTRLTVL.

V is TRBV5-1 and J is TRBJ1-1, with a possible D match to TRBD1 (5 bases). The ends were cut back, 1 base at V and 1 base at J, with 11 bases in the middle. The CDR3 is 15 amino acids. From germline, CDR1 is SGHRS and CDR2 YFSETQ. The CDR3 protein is CASSLTDGGNTEAFF. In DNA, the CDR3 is TGCGCCAGCAGCTTGACGGACGGGGGGAACACTGAAGCTTTCTTT.

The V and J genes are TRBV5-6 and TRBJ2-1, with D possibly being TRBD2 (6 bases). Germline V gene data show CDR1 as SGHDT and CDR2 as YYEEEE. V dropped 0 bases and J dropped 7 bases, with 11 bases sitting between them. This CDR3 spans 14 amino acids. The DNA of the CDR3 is TGTGCCAGCAGCTTGGTGCTAGCGCTAAATGAGCAGTTCTTC. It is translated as CASSLVLALNEQFF.

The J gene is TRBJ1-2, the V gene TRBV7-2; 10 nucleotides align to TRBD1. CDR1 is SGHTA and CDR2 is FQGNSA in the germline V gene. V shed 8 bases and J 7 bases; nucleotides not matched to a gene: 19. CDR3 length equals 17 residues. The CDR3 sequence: CASSPRERTGGSSGYTF. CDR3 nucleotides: TGTGCCAGCTCCCCAAGGGAGAGGACAGGGGGATCGAGTGGCTACACCTTC. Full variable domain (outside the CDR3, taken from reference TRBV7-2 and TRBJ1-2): GAGVSQSPSNKVTEKGKDVELRCDPISGHTALYWYRQSLGQGLEFLIYFQGNSAPDKSGLPSDRFSAERTGGSVSTLTIQRTQQEDSAVYLCASSPRERTGGSSGYTFGSGTRLTVV.

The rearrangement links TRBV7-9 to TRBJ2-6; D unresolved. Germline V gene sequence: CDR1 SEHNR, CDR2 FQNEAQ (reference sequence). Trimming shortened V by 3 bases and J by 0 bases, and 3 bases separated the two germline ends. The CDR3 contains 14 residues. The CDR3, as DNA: TGTGCCAGCAGCTTGAGCTCTGGGGCCAACGTCCTGACTTTC. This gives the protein CASSLSSGANVLTF.

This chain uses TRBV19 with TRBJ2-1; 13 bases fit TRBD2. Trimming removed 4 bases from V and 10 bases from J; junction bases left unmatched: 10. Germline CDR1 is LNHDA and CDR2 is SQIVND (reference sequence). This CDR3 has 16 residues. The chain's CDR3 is CASSSSSGLAGYEQFF. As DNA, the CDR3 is TGTGCCAGTAGTAGCTCTTCGGGACTAGCGGGATACGAGCAGTTCTTC.